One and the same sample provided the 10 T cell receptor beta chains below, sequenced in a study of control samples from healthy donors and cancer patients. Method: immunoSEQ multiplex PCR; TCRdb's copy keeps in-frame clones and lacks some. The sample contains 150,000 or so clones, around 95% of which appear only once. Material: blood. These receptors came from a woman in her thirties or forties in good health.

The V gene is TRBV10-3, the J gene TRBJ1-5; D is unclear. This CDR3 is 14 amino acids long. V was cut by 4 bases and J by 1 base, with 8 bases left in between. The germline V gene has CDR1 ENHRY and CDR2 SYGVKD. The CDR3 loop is CAISAVDSNQPQHF. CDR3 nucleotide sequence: TGTGCCATCAGTGCCGTCGACAGCAATCAGCCCCAGCATTTT.

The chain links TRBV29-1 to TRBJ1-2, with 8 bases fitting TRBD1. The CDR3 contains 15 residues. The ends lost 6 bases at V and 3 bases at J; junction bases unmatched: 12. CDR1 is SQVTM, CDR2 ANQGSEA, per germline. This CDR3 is CSVRTGQSEDYGYTF. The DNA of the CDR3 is TGCAGCGTCAGGACAGGGCAGTCGGAGGACTATGGCTACACCTTC.

CDR3 DNA sequence: TGTGCCATCAGTTTCCAGCGGGGAGGCACAGATACGCAGTATTTT. Protein product: CAISFQRGGTDTQYF. J is TRBJ2-3 and V is TRBV10-3; 7 bases fit TRBD2. V shed 5 bases, J shed 1 base, and the junction held 6 bases outside the gene matches. The V gene's germline CDR1 is ENHRY and CDR2 SYGVKD. The CDR3 consists of 15 residues.

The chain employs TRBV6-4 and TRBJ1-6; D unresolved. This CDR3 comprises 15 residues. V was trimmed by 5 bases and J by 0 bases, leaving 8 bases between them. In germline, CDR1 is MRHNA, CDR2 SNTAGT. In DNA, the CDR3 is TGTGCCAGCAGTAGACAAAGCTCCTATAATTCACCCCTCCACTTT. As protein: CASSRQSSYNSPLHF.

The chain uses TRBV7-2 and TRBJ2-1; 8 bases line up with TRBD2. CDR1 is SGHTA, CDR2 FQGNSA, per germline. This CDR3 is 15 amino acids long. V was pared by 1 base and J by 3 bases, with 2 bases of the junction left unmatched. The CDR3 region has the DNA TGTGCCAGCAGCTTAGGTCGGGGGGGCTACAATGAGCAGTTCTTC. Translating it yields CASSLGRGGYNEQFF.

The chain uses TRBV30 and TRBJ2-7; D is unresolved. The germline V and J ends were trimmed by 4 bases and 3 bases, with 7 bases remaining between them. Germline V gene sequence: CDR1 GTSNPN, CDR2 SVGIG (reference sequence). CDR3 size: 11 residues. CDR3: CAWTYGYEQYF. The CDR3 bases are TGTGCCTGGACCTACGGCTACGAGCAGTACTTC. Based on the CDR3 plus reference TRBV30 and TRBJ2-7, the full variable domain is SQTIHQWPATLVQPVGSPLSLECTVEGTSNPNLYWYRQAAGRGLQLLFYSVGIGQISSEVPQNLSASRPQDRQFILSSKKLLLSDSGFYLCAWTYGYEQYFGPGTRLTVT.

This CDR3 reads CASSGRRAYEQYF. DNA of the CDR3: TGCGCCAGCAGTGGCCGGAGAGCCTACGAGCAGTACTTC. This chain connects TRBV10-2 to TRBJ2-7, with D unclear. This CDR3 is 13 amino acids long. Germline values: CDR1 WSHSY, CDR2 SAAADI. Trimming removed 4 bases from V and 2 bases from J, with 9 bases in between.

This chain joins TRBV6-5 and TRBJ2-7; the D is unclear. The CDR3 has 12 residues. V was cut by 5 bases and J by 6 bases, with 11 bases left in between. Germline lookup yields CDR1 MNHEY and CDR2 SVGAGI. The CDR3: CASSRTSGEQYF. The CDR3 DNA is TGTGCCAGCAGTCGCACCTCGGGCGAGCAGTACTTC.

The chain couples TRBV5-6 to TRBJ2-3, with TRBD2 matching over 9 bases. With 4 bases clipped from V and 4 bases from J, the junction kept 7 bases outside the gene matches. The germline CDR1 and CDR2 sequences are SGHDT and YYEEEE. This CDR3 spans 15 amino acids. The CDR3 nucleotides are TGTGCCAGCAGCCCAACCGGGACTAGCCCAGATACGCAGTATTTT. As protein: CASSPTGTSPDTQYF.

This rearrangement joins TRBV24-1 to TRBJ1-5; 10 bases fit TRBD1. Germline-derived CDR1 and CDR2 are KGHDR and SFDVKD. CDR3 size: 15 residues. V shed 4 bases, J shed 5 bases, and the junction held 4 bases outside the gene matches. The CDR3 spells CATSDRDRGHQPQHF. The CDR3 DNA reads TGTGCCACCAGTGACAGGGACAGGGGCCATCAGCCCCAGCATTTT.